There are many counts of the clone carrying this T cell receptor beta chain. Its antigen is not known. The data were taken from a study of neurological immune-mediated disorders. As for the cDNA, it was generated by 5'RACE with 10-nucleotide random UMIs. Sequencing of 15-18 subjects in each run yielded over 180 million TCR-beta sequences. TCRdb used MiXCR to reprocess the 5' RACE reads, holding one entry per CDR3 protein. The data contain tens of thousands of distinct CDR3 sequences, roughly an eighth of them singletons. As for time point: longitudinal time-point 1 (baseline). Libraries used 2 million unsorted PBMCs kept frozen in RNAlater. Study findings and constraints: The absence of any CDR3 amino acid sequence shared by expanded clones across subjects suggests that repertoires were private in all groups.

The sequence was collected from a female donor with HTLV-1-associated myelopathy (HAM/TSP). Material: PBMCs.

CDR3 nucleotide sequence: TGCAGTGCTGGGACAGACCGCAATCAGCCCCAGCATTTT. As protein: CSAGTDRNQPQHF. The genes are TRBV20-1 and TRBJ1-5, with 7 bases lining up with TRBD1. Germline loops: CDR1 DFQATT, CDR2 SNEGSKA (reference sequence). The CDR3 covers 13 residues. J was trimmed by 2 bases and V by 5 bases; bases with no gene match: 3.